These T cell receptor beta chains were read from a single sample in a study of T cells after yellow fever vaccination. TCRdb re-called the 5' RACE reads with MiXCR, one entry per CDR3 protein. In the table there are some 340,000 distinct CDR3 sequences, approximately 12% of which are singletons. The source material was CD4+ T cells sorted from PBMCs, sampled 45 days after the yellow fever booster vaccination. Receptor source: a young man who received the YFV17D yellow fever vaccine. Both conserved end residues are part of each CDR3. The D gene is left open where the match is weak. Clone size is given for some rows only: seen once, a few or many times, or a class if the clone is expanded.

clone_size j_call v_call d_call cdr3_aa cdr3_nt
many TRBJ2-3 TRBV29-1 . CSVTGTDTDTQYF TGCAGCGTTACCGGGACGGATACAGATACGCAGTATTTT
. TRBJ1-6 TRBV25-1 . CASSRREFNSPLHF TGTGCCAGCAGTCGTCGGGAGTTTAATTCACCCCTCCACTTT
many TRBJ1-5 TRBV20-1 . CSARDDPGNQPQHF TGCAGTGCTAGAGACGACCCCGGCAATCAGCCCCAGCATTTT
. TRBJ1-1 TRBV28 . CASGYQAAFEAFF TGTGCCAGCGGGTACCAGGCGGCGTTTGAGGCTTTCTTT
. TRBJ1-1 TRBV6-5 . CASSYRQNTEAFF TGTGCCAGCAGTTACAGACAGAACACTGAAGCTTTCTTT
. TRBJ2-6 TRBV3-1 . CASSPRGLSGANVLTF TGTGCCAGCAGCCCCCGGGGCCTCTCTGGGGCCAACGTCCTGACTTTC
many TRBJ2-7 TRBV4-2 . CASSQAASRSHEQYF TGTGCCAGCAGCCAAGCTGCTTCGAGGTCTCACGAGCAGTACTTC
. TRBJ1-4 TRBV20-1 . CSARDWGNKEKLFF TGCAGTGCTAGAGACTGGGGAAACAAGGAAAAACTGTTTTTT
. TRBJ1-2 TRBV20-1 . CSARAVQLTYGYTF TGCAGTGCTAGAGCCGTCCAGCTAACTTATGGCTACACCTTC
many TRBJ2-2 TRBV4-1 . CASRGLNTGELFF TGCGCCTCACGGGGACTCAACACCGGGGAGCTGTTTTTT
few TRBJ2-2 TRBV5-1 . CASSADGAGTGELFF TGCGCCAGCAGCGCCGATGGGGCAGGTACCGGGGAGCTGTTTTTT
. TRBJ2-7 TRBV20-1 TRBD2 CSAPRLAGTYEQYF TGCAGTGCGCCGAGACTAGCGGGGACCTACGAGCAGTACTTC
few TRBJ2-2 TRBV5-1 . CASSLPDTGELFF TGCGCCAGCAGCTTGCCCGACACCGGGGAGCTGTTTTTT
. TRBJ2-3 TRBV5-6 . CASSSRVYTDTQYF TGTGCCAGCAGCTCCCGGGTCTACACAGATACGCAGTATTTT
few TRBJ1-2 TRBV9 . CASSVEVSRGYTF TGTGCCAGCAGCGTAGAGGTCAGCAGGGGCTACACCTTC
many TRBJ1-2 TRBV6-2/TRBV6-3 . CASSPTAPNYGYTF TGTGCCAGCAGCCCAACAGCCCCCAACTATGGCTACACCTTC
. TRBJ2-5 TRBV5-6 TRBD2 CASSFRLEAGGSETQYF TGTGCCAGCAGCTTCCGCCTGGAGGCGGGGGGGTCGGAGACCCAGTACTTC
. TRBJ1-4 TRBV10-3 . CAISREFATNEKLFF TGTGCCATCAGTCGGGAATTTGCAACTAATGAAAAACTGTTTTTT
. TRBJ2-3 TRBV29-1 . CSVLPQTDTQYF TGCAGCGTTCTACCCCAGACAGATACGCAGTATTTT
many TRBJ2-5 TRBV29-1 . CSVDWQSTKETQYF TGCAGCGTTGATTGGCAGTCGACCAAAGAGACCCAGTACTTC
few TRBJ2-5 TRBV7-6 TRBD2 CASSYRGLASETQYF TGTGCCAGCAGCTACAGAGGACTAGCTTCGGAGACCCAGTACTTC
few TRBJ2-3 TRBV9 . CASSESGAFEDTQYF TGTGCCAGCAGCGAATCTGGGGCTTTTGAGGATACGCAGTATTTT
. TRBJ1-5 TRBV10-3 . CAISSAGGVGSNQPQHF TGTGCCATCAGCTCCGCCGGGGGGGTGGGGAGCAATCAGCCCCAGCATTTT
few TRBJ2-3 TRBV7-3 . CASSPGTNTDTQYF TGTGCCAGCAGCCCAGGGACGAACACAGATACGCAGTATTTT
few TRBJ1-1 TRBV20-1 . CSARVGGADTEAFF TGCAGTGCTAGAGTGGGGGGCGCGGACACTGAAGCTTTCTTT
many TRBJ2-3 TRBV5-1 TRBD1 CASSLDRGKDTQYF TGCGCCAGCAGCTTGGACAGGGGGAAGGATACGCAGTATTTT
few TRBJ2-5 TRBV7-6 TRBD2 CASSLARASGGQETQYF TGTGCCAGCAGCTTAGCGCGGGCCAGCGGGGGGCAAGAGACCCAGTACTTC
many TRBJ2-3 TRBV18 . CASSPRTEGDTQYF TGTGCCAGCTCACCAAGGACGGAAGGGGATACGCAGTATTTT
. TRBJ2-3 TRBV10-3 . CAIRASSPLTGRRLHILTFTQYF TGTGCCATCAGGGCGTCGAGTCCTTTGACAGGCCGACGATTGCACATCTTGACCTTTACGCAGTATTTT
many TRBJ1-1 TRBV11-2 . CASSLDPDGNTEAFF TGTGCCAGCAGCTTAGATCCGGACGGTAACACTGAAGCTTTCTTT
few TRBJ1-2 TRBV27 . CASKAGVSNYGYTF TGTGCCAGCAAAGCGGGAGTCTCTAACTATGGCTACACCTTC
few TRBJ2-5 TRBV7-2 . CASSWGAVETQYF TGTGCCAGCAGCTGGGGGGCGGTGGAGACCCAGTACTTC
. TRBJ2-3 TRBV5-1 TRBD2 CASSPLAGSDTQYF TGCGCCAGCAGTCCCCTAGCGGGTTCAGATACGCAGTATTTT
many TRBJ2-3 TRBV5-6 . CASSFVSPGTDTQYF TGTGCCAGCAGCTTCGTATCCCCTGGCACAGATACGCAGTATTTT
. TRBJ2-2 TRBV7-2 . CASSLNRISGITGELFF TGTGCCAGCAGTCTCAATCGTATTAGCGGAATCACCGGGGAGCTGTTTTTT
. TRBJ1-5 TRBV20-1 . CSAREEQISSNQPQHF TGCAGTGCTAGAGAGGAACAAATTTCTAGCAATCAGCCCCAGCATTTT
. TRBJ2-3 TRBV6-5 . CASSQGASSTDTQYF TGTGCCAGCAGCCAAGGGGCTTCGAGCACAGATACGCAGTATTTT
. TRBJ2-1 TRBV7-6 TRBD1 CASSLGGQGLYNEQFF TGTGCCAGCAGCTTAGGGGGACAGGGGCTTTACAATGAGCAGTTCTTC
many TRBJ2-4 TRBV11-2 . CASSLYGGLNIQYF TGTGCCAGCAGCTTATACGGGGGGCTGAACATTCAGTACTTC
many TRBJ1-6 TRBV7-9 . CATGDLYNSPLHF TGTGCCACAGGGGACCTCTATAATTCACCCCTCCACTTT
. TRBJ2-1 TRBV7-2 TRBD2 CASSPLMGLAGGSEQFF TGTGCCAGCAGCCCCCTAATGGGACTAGCGGGGGGGAGCGAGCAGTTCTTC
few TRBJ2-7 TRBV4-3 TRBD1 CASSQDQTGVYEQYF TGCGCCAGCAGCCAAGATCAGACAGGGGTTTACGAGCAGTACTTC
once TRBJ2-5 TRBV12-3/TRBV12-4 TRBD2 CASRASGGKQETQYF TGTGCCAGCAGGGCTAGCGGGGGGAAACAAGAGACCCAGTACTTC
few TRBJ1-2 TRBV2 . CASGEGYGYTF TGTGCCAGCGGTGAGGGCTATGGCTACACCTTC
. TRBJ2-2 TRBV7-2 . CASSLASRNTGELFF TGTGCCAGCAGCTTAGCGTCACGGAACACCGGGGAGCTGTTTTTT
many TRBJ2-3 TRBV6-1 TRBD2 CASSVLGTSGGSTDTQYF TGTGCCAGCAGTGTCCTGGGGACTAGCGGGGGCAGCACAGATACGCAGTATTTT
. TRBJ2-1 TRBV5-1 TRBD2 CASSLALAGVDNEQFF TGCGCCAGCAGCTTGGCTCTAGCGGGGGTAGACAATGAGCAGTTCTTC
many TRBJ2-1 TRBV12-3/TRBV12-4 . CASSGEREQFF TGTGCCAGCAGTGGGGAGAGGGAGCAGTTCTTC
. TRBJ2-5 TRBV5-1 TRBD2 CASSLERGGQETQYF TGCGCCAGCAGCTTGGAGCGGGGGGGGCAAGAGACCCAGTACTTC
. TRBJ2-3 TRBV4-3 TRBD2 CASSSPASGGQADTQYF TGCGCCAGCAGCTCTCCGGCTAGCGGGGGGCAGGCAGATACGCAGTATTTT
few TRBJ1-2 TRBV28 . CASTVGGYGYTF TGTGCCAGCACCGTTGGGGGTTATGGCTACACCTTC
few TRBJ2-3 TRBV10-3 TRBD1 CAIRDRAGTDTQYF TGTGCCATCAGGGACAGGGCGGGCACAGATACGCAGTATTTT
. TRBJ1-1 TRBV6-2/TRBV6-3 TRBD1 CASAGGRLTEAFF TGTGCCTCCGCAGGGGGCCGGCTCACTGAAGCTTTCTTT
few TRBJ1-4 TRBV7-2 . CASSWGFPNEKLFF TGTGCCAGCAGCTGGGGGTTTCCCAATGAAAAACTGTTTTTT
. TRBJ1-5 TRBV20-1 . CSASGVSNQPQHF TGCAGTGCTTCAGGGGTTTCCAATCAGCCCCAGCATTTT